This is a list of T cell receptor beta chains from one sample in a study of Ad26.COV2.S vaccination and SARS-CoV-2 variants. Using immunoSEQ multiplex PCR, the repertoire was profiled, and TCRdb retains in-frame clones only, with some absent. This repertoire shows more than 400,000 clones, about 90% found once; its top ten account for less than 4.5%. This specimen consisted of peripheral blood, obtained in a trial of Ad26.COV2.S vaccine versus placebo. Receptors originate from a person aged 18-60 years who received the Ad26.COV2.S COVID-19 vaccine or a placebo. The conserved cysteine and the conserved F or W are not part of the CDR3 here. Each record gives: V gene, CDR3 protein.

TRBV28,ASSLGQGAGYEQY
TRBV7-8,ASSLDGRESDGYT
TRBV7-8,ASSLFRTGNSYEQY
TRBV19,ASTQGRAYNEQF
TRBV6-2/TRBV6-3,ASSFSKGETQY
TRBV10-3,AISEARTSGEETQY
TRBV20-1,SASPSGIGYFEQF
TRBV6-5,ASSYSPGGSPEAF
TRBV4-3,ASSQDGASEQY
TRBV28,ASSPVFGTSSLYEQY
TRBV5-6,ASSLSPGLAYNEQF
TRBV27,ASSLIQDPGELF
TRBV14,ASSQDWTAGQTGELF
TRBV7-2,ASSVPGTGLEKLF
TRBV7-9,ASSWDRGTSTDTQY
TRBV3-1/TRBV3-2,ASSQEGGGGQPQH
TRBV28,ASSLVQGYEQY
TRBV9,ASSVEGSSNYGYT
TRBV5-4,ASSLAGRRSPSTDTQY
TRBV28,ATRPRYNSPLH
TRBV2,ASSIAGSSIPSWL
TRBV6-6,ASSYSRQPQH
TRBV5-4,ASSLKLAEQETQY
TRBV7-3,ASSLTGTGETQY
TRBV27,ASSPGQYSYNEQF
TRBV7-2,ASRTSGYNSPLH
TRBV7-9,ASSYVDHQPQH
TRBV7-3,ASSPGGQGGIYGYT
TRBV25-1,ASSERLAGVGEAF
TRBV2,ASSGDSTLAKNIQY
TRBV5-1,ASSFGLGQNYGYT
TRBV2,ASSLTSYEQY
TRBV27,ASSSLTSGSPDTQY
TRBV28,ASSSYLAGSYNEQF
TRBV19,ASSGGGKETQY
TRBV4-1,ASSQDPFSSYEQY
TRBV10-3,ASGQGAGYNSPLH
TRBV6-6,ASSYGTGNQPQH
TRBV7-2,ASSLQGEGLYEQY
TRBV18,ASSPTTGTNEKLF
TRBV28,ASPPLGGPSYNEQF
TRBV4-1,ASSQDGGQGDQPQH
TRBV3-1/TRBV3-2,ASSQRTVQETQY
TRBV18,ASSPRTSAYNEQF
TRBV13,ASTEGLADSYEQY
TRBV6-2/TRBV6-3,ASSYPGLAGEETQY
TRBV29-1,SVDAAPSWEEQF
TRBV10-3,ASRLGNTGELF
TRBV7-6,ASSAEDSNQPQH
TRBV2,ASLWVGYNSPLH